This TCR beta chain derives from a study of blood T cell repertoires in COVID-19. Germline CDR1 MNHEY, CDR2 SMNVEV (reference sequence). The CDR3 is 18 amino acids. The J segment lost 0 bases and the V segment lost 3 bases, leaving 10 bases of the junction unmatched. Seattle's enrolled individuals joined amid active infection and were then monitored longitudinally. The data were produced by immunoSEQ multiplex PCR, yet TCRdb's version contains in-frame clones alone and is incomplete. The top ten hold about 7% of the sample, which has about 360,000 clones, approximately 86% seen once. V is TRBV27 and J is TRBJ2-2; 7 nucleotides agree with TRBD2. This TCR came from a woman aged 55-69 years with COVID-19, enrolled during active disease. Source material: peripheral blood. The CDR3, as DNA: TGTGCCAGCAGTTTGTCACCTCTAGCGGCGGCGAACACCGGGGAGCTGTTTTTT. The encoded protein is CASSLSPLAAANTGELFF.